The clone carrying this TCR beta chain was picked up one time. The antigen is unknown. The data were obtained in a study of a mutant IDH1 vaccine in newly diagnosed glioma. Study-wide background: Patients had received radiotherapy, temozolomide, or both previously, most receiving both.

Measured with immunoSEQ multiplex PCR; TCRdb has only the in-frame clones, and not every one. The table has more than 40,000 clones, about 77% seen once. Time point given: week 5, during vaccination. The content of each vaccine dose was 300 ug of mutant IDH1 20-mer peptide, and topical imiquimod accompanied it. Astrocytomas that were new, WHO grade 3 or 4, IDH1-mutant and ATRX-lost were present in the donors. The CDR3 length is 16 residues. The J segment lost 7 bases and the V segment lost 2 bases, leaving 10 bases of the junction unmatched. Germline CDR1 is MNHEY and CDR2 is SVGAGI. The receptor was derived from a woman aged 35 to 49 with glioma. The V gene is TRBV6-5, the J gene TRBJ2-2; TRBD1 aligns across 7 bases. The specimen was PBMCs, collected from a glioma patient whose treatment included an IDH1 peptide vaccine. CDR3 amino acids: CASSYIGTARSGELFF. The CDR3, as DNA: TGTGCCAGCAGTTACATCGGGACAGCTCGAAGCGGGGAGCTGTTTTTT.